This T cell receptor beta chain emerged from a study of CD8+ T cells in alopecia areata. Sequencing templates came from extracted RNA that was reverse transcribed into cDNA. TCRdb's table, derived via immunoSEQ multiplex PCR, lists solely in-frame clones and lacks some. The table lists almost 250,000 clones, less than 80% of them singletons, with more than 0.95% in the top ten. The CDR3 sequence is 12 residues long. Germline V CDR1 and CDR2: SGHDT, YYEEEE. The ends were cut back, 4 bases at V and 9 bases at J, with 11 bases in the middle. The sample was CD4+ T cells sorted from blood, taken at week 0. This clonotype was obtained from a human donor with alopecia areata. V usage is TRBV5-6 and J usage is TRBJ2-4; the D gene is possibly TRBD2 (6 bases). CDR3 bases: TGTGCCAGCAGCAGGGTGGGGGGCATTCAGTACTTC. This encodes CASSRVGGIQYF.